A selection of T cell receptor beta chains follows, all from one sample in a study of blood T cell repertoires in COVID-19. Method: immunoSEQ multiplex PCR; TCRdb's copy keeps in-frame clones and lacks some. This sample has 150,000 or so clones, with 70% to 90% found just once. The source material was PBMCs or T cells enriched from blood (not recorded which). The receptor source for this set is a woman between 45 and 60 years old who had recovered from COVID-19. Both conserved end residues are part of each CDR3. Fields, in order: clone size, D gene, J gene, V gene, CDR3 DNA, CDR3 protein. A D gene is named only where the DNA matches it firmly. A clone size is listed for some rows: how often the clone was seen (once, few, many), or a class if it is expanded.

NA,NA,TRBJ1-2,TRBV24-1,TGTGCCACCAGTGATACCCAGGGGAATGGCTACACCTTC,CATSDTQGNGYTF
few,NA,TRBJ2-3,TRBV9,TGTGCCAGCAGCGCCTACACAGATACGCAGTATTTT,CASSAYTDTQYF
NA,TRBD1,TRBJ1-3,TRBV6-5,TGTGCCAGCAGAGACAGGGATTTTGGAAACACCATATATTTT,CASRDRDFGNTIYF
once,NA,TRBJ2-5,TRBV3-1/TRBV3-2,TGTGCCAGCAGCGCAGGAGGTTCCCTGGGGGAGACCCAGTACTTC,CASSAGGSLGETQYF
NA,TRBD1,TRBJ1-1,TRBV19,TGTGCCAGTGGGGCCCAGGGGGCGCTCACTGAAGCTTTCTTT,CASGAQGALTEAFF
NA,NA,TRBJ1-1,TRBV6-6,TGTGCCAGCAGTTACCTTCGGGTAGGCACTGAAGCTTTCTTT,CASSYLRVGTEAFF
NA,TRBD1,TRBJ1-2,TRBV29-1,TGCAGCGTTAACTCAGGGGGGAGCTATGGCTACACCTTC,CSVNSGGSYGYTF
NA,NA,TRBJ1-5,TRBV29-1,TGCAGCGTTGGGGGAGGCAATCAGCCCCAGCATTTT,CSVGGGNQPQHF
NA,TRBD2,TRBJ2-7,TRBV6-5,TGTGCCAGCAGTTCCCTAGCGGGGGGCCCCTACGAGCAGTACTTC,CASSSLAGGPYEQYF
NA,NA,TRBJ2-5,TRBV7-7,TGTGCTAGCAGCTTTCGCGAGACAGGCCAAGAGACCCAGTACTTC,CASSFRETGQETQYF
NA,NA,TRBJ2-5,TRBV5-1,TGCGCCAGCAGCTTGTCAATAGCGGAGGGAGAGACCCAGTACTTC,CASSLSIAEGETQYF
NA,NA,TRBJ1-1,TRBV5-6,TGTGCCAGCAGCTTGGTCGTCGGTGAAGCTTTCTTT,CASSLVVGEAFF
NA,NA,TRBJ1-5,TRBV4-1,TGCGCCAGCAGCCACCCCGGGACAAATAAGGGCAATCAGCCCCAGCATTTT,CASSHPGTNKGNQPQHF
NA,TRBD1,TRBJ1-3,TRBV3-1/TRBV3-2,TGTGCCAGCAGCCCAGGGGGCTCTAGAAACACCATATATTTT,CASSPGGSRNTIYF
NA,TRBD2,TRBJ2-1,TRBV3-1/TRBV3-2,TGTGCCAGCAGCCAGAATAGCGGGGGGAGGGAGCAGTTCTTC,CASSQNSGGREQFF
NA,NA,TRBJ2-6,TRBV5-8,TGTGCCAGCAGCTTGGGGGCGTATGGGGCCAACGTCCTGACTTTC,CASSLGAYGANVLTF
NA,TRBD2,TRBJ2-1,TRBV4-2,TGTGCCAGCAGCCAGCAAGTTCTAGCGGGGGGGTCTGGGAATGAGCAGTTCTTC,CASSQQVLAGGSGNEQFF
NA,NA,TRBJ2-6,TRBV5-4,TGTGCCAGCAGCGGCACAGGGACCGGGGCCAACGTCCTGACTTTC,CASSGTGTGANVLTF
once,NA,TRBJ1-1,TRBV4-3,TGCGCCAGCAGCCAAGATCGACAGTCGAACACTGAAGCTTTCTTT,CASSQDRQSNTEAFF
NA,NA,TRBJ1-6,TRBV12-3/TRBV12-4,TGTGCCAGCAGTCCCGTCAGGGGTTCACCCCTCCACTTT,CASSPVRGSPLHF
NA,TRBD1,TRBJ2-5,TRBV7-3,TGTGCCAGCAGCTTAGAGGGACAGCAGAAAGAGACCCAGTACTTC,CASSLEGQQKETQYF
few,TRBD1,TRBJ2-7,TRBV13,TGTGCCAGCAGCTTCAGGGGGTTCTCCTACGAGCAGTACTTC,CASSFRGFSYEQYF
NA,TRBD2,TRBJ2-1,TRBV11-2,TGTGCCAGCAGCACCGTAGCGGGGGGTTCCTACAATGAGCAGTTCTTC,CASSTVAGGSYNEQFF
NA,NA,TRBJ1-1,TRBV5-1,TGCGCCAGCAGCTTGGTGGGCAGTACGAACACTGAAGCTTTCTTT,CASSLVGSTNTEAFF
NA,TRBD1,TRBJ2-1,TRBV7-3,TGTGCCAGCAGCCGATCAAACGCACAGGGGCTGGGTGAGCAGTTCTTC,CASSRSNAQGLGEQFF
NA,NA,TRBJ1-2,TRBV25-1,TGTGCCAGCAGTGAGGGAGGTATAAACTATGGCTACACCTTC,CASSEGGINYGYTF
NA,TRBD1,TRBJ1-1,TRBV6-5,TGTGCCAGCAGTATGGACAGGGGGAACACTGAAGCTTTCTTT,CASSMDRGNTEAFF
once,TRBD1,TRBJ1-1,TRBV9,TGTGCCAGCAGCGCTCGACAGGGCCGGACTGAAGCTTTCTTT,CASSARQGRTEAFF
NA,TRBD1,TRBJ1-6,TRBV27,TGTGCCAGCACCAGGGACAGGGCTAGTTCACCCCTCCACTTT,CASTRDRASSPLHF
NA,TRBD1,TRBJ1-1,TRBV6-6,TGTGCCAGCATCCACAGGGGGCAAGGCACTGAAGCTTTCTTT,CASIHRGQGTEAFF
NA,NA,TRBJ2-7,TRBV6-1,TGTGCCAGCAGCACGGACATCCTCTCCTACGAGCAGTACTTC,CASSTDILSYEQYF
NA,NA,TRBJ2-7,TRBV10-3,TGTGCCATCAGTGAGTCTCCCGGGAACGAGCAGTACTTC,CAISESPGNEQYF
NA,NA,TRBJ2-7,TRBV4-3,TGCGCCAGCAGCCAAGCCAGAGTTTCGCTAGCCGAGCAGTACTTC,CASSQARVSLAEQYF
NA,TRBD1,TRBJ1-2,TRBV12-5,TGTGCTAGTGGTTTGGTAGGGGGCCGAGCTAACTATGGCTACACCTTC,CASGLVGGRANYGYTF
few,TRBD1,TRBJ2-2,TRBV23-1,TGCGCCAGCAGTCAAACAGGGGATCATACCGGGGAGCTGTTTTTT,CASSQTGDHTGELFF
NA,NA,TRBJ2-7,TRBV7-9,TGTGCCAGCACCTCGCAGACTAGTCAGGGTTCCTACGAGCAGTACTTC,CASTSQTSQGSYEQYF
NA,TRBD2,TRBJ2-3,TRBV27,TGTGCCAGCACCCTTTCGGGGGGGGCAGATACGCAGTATTTT,CASTLSGGADTQYF
NA,NA,TRBJ2-7,TRBV7-2,TGTGCCAGCGCCCCGGACGCGGGACGGACCTACGAGCAGTACTTC,CASAPDAGRTYEQYF
NA,TRBD1,TRBJ2-5,TRBV28,TGTGCCAGCAGCCCTGACAGGGGGGGGACCCAGTACTTC,CASSPDRGGTQYF
NA,NA,TRBJ1-1,TRBV5-4,TGTGCCAGCAGCTTGGCGGTGAACACTGAAGCTTTCTTT,CASSLAVNTEAFF
NA,TRBD1,TRBJ2-7,TRBV4-1,TGCGCCAGCAGCCAAGATCCGGGACAGGGGGCGGGGGAGCAGTACTTC,CASSQDPGQGAGEQYF
NA,NA,TRBJ1-6,TRBV18,TGTGCCAGCTCCCCCGGCCACGGGGGGGCACCCCTCCACTTT,CASSPGHGGAPLHF
NA,TRBD2,TRBJ2-4,TRBV10-1,TGCGCCAGCAGCGATGGACTAGCGGGGGAACTAGCCAAAAACATTCAGTACTTC,CASSDGLAGELAKNIQYF
NA,TRBD2,TRBJ2-3,TRBV5-1,TGCGCCAGCAGCTGGGGGGGAGATACGCAGTATTTT,CASSWGGDTQYF
once,TRBD1,TRBJ1-1,TRBV27,TGTGCCAGCATGGGACGGACAGGGACTACTGAAGCTTTCTTT,CASMGRTGTTEAFF
NA,NA,TRBJ2-1,TRBV12-3/TRBV12-4,TGTGCCACCGCGGCAGGGACACAGTTCTTC,CATAAGTQFF
NA,NA,TRBJ1-2,TRBV6-7,TGTGCCAGCCAAACAGGATACTATGGCTACACCTTC,CASQTGYYGYTF
NA,NA,TRBJ1-1,TRBV6-5,TGTGCCAGCAGTTACTCACTCCAGGGGAACACTGAAGCTTTCTTT,CASSYSLQGNTEAFF
NA,NA,TRBJ1-1,TRBV19,TGTGCCAGTTCAACTCCAGGGGTGAACACTGAAGCTTTCTTT,CASSTPGVNTEAFF
NA,NA,TRBJ2-1,TRBV9,TGTGCCAGCAGCCTTCGGGGGGCCCGGGGATACAATGAGCAGTTCTTC,CASSLRGARGYNEQFF
NA,TRBD1,TRBJ1-6,TRBV15,TGTGCCACCAGCGAGTTCGGACAGGAGAATTCACCCCTCCACTTT,CATSEFGQENSPLHF
once,TRBD1,TRBJ1-6,TRBV9,TGTGCCAGCAGCTCAAGGGACAGTAATTCACCCCTCCACTTT,CASSSRDSNSPLHF
NA,NA,TRBJ1-6,TRBV5-1,TGCGCCAGCAGCTTGGTTGGCGGACAGCTCGATTCACCCCTCCACTTT,CASSLVGGQLDSPLHF
NA,NA,TRBJ2-1,TRBV6-2/TRBV6-3,TGTGCCAGCAGTCCCCTTGAGGGGGGGCCGCGGTTCTACAATGAGCAGTTCTTC,CASSPLEGGPRFYNEQFF
NA,NA,TRBJ1-2,TRBV29-1,TGCAGCGTTCTAGAGGACTATGGCTACACCTTC,CSVLEDYGYTF